This TCR beta chain came from a study of vaccination effects on CD4 cells after COVID-19. Study details: Each participant was administered two doses of either the BNT162b2 or the mRNA-1273 vaccine.

Only in-frame clones appear in the TCRdb table, and some are missing; sequencing was by immunoSEQ multiplex PCR. The table includes tens of thousands of clones, 65% to 85% detected once. Pools of viral peptides were used by the ViraFEST assay to expand antigen-specific CD4+ T cells ahead of sequencing. On roughly day 10 of culture, CD4+ T cells were separated out. Among the vaccine recipients, none had a prior SARS-CoV-2 infection, and nucleocapsid antibodies were negative. The authors replaced half the medium with IL-2 medium on days 3 and 7. With regard to this clone: What it binds is not known.

Study observations and caveats: After vaccination, at late timepoints, clones induced by infection and by vaccine contracted markedly.

CDR3 length: 17 residues. Germline V CDR1 and CDR2: LNHDA, SQIVND (reference sequence). Trimming at V came to 1 base and at J to 1 base, leaving 6 bases not matched to a gene. The TCR sequence derives from a human donor who received a COVID-19 vaccine. Source: CD4+ T cells from PBMCs cultured with HCoV-OC43 spike peptides, taken before COVID-19 vaccination. Specified subset: HCoV-OC43 spike overlapping peptide pool stimulation. V gene TRBV19 combines with J gene TRBJ2-2, with 7 bases lining up with TRBD1. The CDR3 reads CASSIGQGKVNTGELFF. CDR3 coding DNA: TGTGCCAGTAGTATAGGACAGGGAAAAGTGAACACCGGGGAGCTGTTTTTT.